This passage covers 6 T cell receptor beta chains from one sample sequenced in a study of blood T cell repertoires in COVID-19 (dated by TCRdb to the early 2020s). Libraries came from the immunoSEQ multiplex PCR assay. TCRdb stores this immuneACCESS table with in-frame sequences only. Part of the clones is absent; in the studies checked, under half of the shortfall reflects unresolved V genes, and no reason is known for the rest. The sample contains around 70,000 clones, roughly 91% of them found a single time. The ten largest clonotypes hold about a tenth of the sample. Material: peripheral blood. The source is a woman aged 18-30 years with acute or convalescent COVID-19.

The rearrangement uses TRBV5-1 and TRBJ1-4; 9 positions match TRBD1. Per germline, CDR1 SGHRS and CDR2 YFSETQ. J gave up 3 bases and V 1 base, and 4 bases lay outside the gene matches. The CDR3 is made up of 16 amino acids. The CDR3 DNA follows: TGCGCCAGCAGCTTGCATGGGACAGGGTCTAATGAAAAACTGTTTTTT. This sequence encodes CASSLHGTGSNEKLFF. The full variable domain, in which reference TRBV5-1 and TRBJ1-4 provide the parts outside the CDR3, is KAGVTQTPRYLIKTRGQQVTLSCSPISGHRSVSWYQQTPGQGLQFLFEYFSETQRNKGNFPGRFSGRQFSNSRSEMNVSTLELGDSALYLCASSLHGTGSNEKLFFGSGTQLSVL.

The rearrangement links TRBV6-5 to TRBJ2-1, with TRBD2 matching 7 bases. With V trimmed by 6 bases and J by 6 bases, 11 bases remained unmatched. Germline lookup yields CDR1 MNHEY and CDR2 SVGAGI. The CDR3 consists of 15 residues. The CDR3 nucleotides read TGTGCCAGCAGCCGCGGGAGAGGTATTTTCAATGAGCAGTTCTTC. It is translated as CASSRGRGIFNEQFF.

This chain connects TRBV4-1 to TRBJ2-3; 7 bases fit TRBD2. There are 17 residues in the CDR3. Trimming removed 0 bases from V and 4 bases from J; junction bases left unmatched: 10. Germline loops: CDR1 MGHRA, CDR2 YSYEKL. CDR3 region: CASSQDRASGTADTQYF. The CDR3 DNA reads TGCGCCAGCAGCCAAGATCGAGCGAGCGGGACGGCAGATACGCAGTATTTT.

V and J are TRBV15 and TRBJ2-7, with 9 bases identical to TRBD1. The CDR3 length is 13 residues. V trimming: 7 bases; J trimming: 6 bases; junction bases outside the gene matches: 7. The germline CDR1 and CDR2 sequences are LNHNV and YYDKDF (reference sequence). The CDR3 DNA reads TGTGCCACCACCGGGACAGGGTTGACCGAGCAGTACTTC. Translating it yields CATTGTGLTEQYF.

V is TRBV5-1 and J is TRBJ2-1; 8 nucleotides align to TRBD2. The CDR3 spans 16 residues. The germline V gene encodes CDR1 SGHRS and CDR2 YFSETQ. V shed 4 bases, J shed 7 bases, and the junction held 13 bases outside the gene matches. CDR3 coding DNA: TGCGCCAGCAGCGCGGGACTAGATTTTATCAGTAATGAGCAGTTCTTC. It specifies CASSAGLDFISNEQFF.

V gene TRBV19 combines with J gene TRBJ1-1; TRBD1 might be the D (5 bases). Germline assignment: CDR1 LNHDA and CDR2 SQIVND (reference sequence). V lost 9 bases and J lost 4, with 24 bases in between. The CDR3 is made up of 16 amino acids. CDR3 region: CARTAGLLICGTEAFF. The CDR3 DNA follows: TGTGCCAGAACGGCGGGACTTCTCATCTGTGGCACTGAAGCTTTCTTT.